Shown below are 26 T cell receptor beta chains from a single sample sequenced in a study of T cells in women clearing cervical HPV infection. Profiling relied on immunoSEQ multiplex PCR, and the TCRdb table lists in-frame clones only, not all of them. The sample has 45,000 to 55,000 clones. Sample: blood buffy coat. These receptors were obtained from a woman aged 18 to 75 with a cervical HPV16 infection that either progressed to CIN3+ or cleared (not recorded which).

Concerning this clone: The read terminates 3 residues before the CDR3 end, so the remaining end is supplied by the germline J gene. The chain is built from TRBV29-1 and TRBJ2-1, with 7 bases that match TRBD2. CDR1 SQVTM and CDR2 ANQGSEA come from the germline V gene. The V gene end was trimmed by 6 bases and the J gene end by 8 bases; junction bases not matched to a gene: 13. The CDR3 spans 14 residues. CDR3 amino acids: CSVMGGYGYDEQFF. The CDR3 DNA, read in part, is TGCAGCGTCATGGGGGGGTATGGGTACGATGAG.

Concerning this clone: Coverage ceases 3 residues before the CDR3 finishes, and the germline J gene fills in the end. The chain links TRBV5-4 to TRBJ2-1; D uncertain. Per the germline V gene, CDR1 is SGHNT and CDR2 is YYREEE (reference sequence). The V end was cut by 6 bases, the J end by 0 bases, with 10 bases between. This CDR3 contains 14 residues. CDR3 in amino acids: CASIDMGSYNEQFF. The sequenced CDR3 bases are TGTGCCAGCATCGACATGGGCTCCTACAATGAG.

With respect to this clone: The read falls 3 residues short of the CDR3 end, and the missing part is taken from the germline J gene. The chain links TRBV18 to TRBJ2-5; D perhaps matches TRBD2 (5 bases). Germline CDR1 KGHSH, CDR2 LQKENI. The CDR3 extends over 17 amino acids. Trimming took off 3 bases at V and 3 bases at J, with 20 bases between the two ends. The CDR3 DNA, read in part, is TGTGCCAGCTCACCTCCTTACGGTGGCCCGCGGGAAGAGACC. It is translated as CASSPPYGGPREET. From start to end, the CDR3 is CASSPPYGGPREETQYF. The full variable domain, in which reference TRBV18 and TRBJ2-5 provide the parts outside the CDR3, is NAGVMQNPRHLVRRRGQEARLRCSPMKGHSHVYWYRQLPEEGLKFMVYLQKENIIDESGMPKERFSAEFPKEGPSILRIQQVVRGDSAAYFCASSPPYGGPREETQYFGPGTRLLVL.

With regard to this clone: The observed sequence ends 3 residues before the CDR3 terminus, with the missing tail filled in from the germline J gene. The chain is built from TRBV12-3 or TRBV12-4 and TRBJ2-7; tentatively, D is TRBD1 (6 bases). The CDR3 is 15 amino acids. Trimming cost V 0 bases and J 2 bases, with 11 bases left between them. CDR3 bases read: TGTGCCAGCAGTTTAGCGGGGACACCTGCCTACGAG. Residues: CASSLAGTPAYE. The whole CDR3 sequence is CASSLAGTPAYEQYF.

Points on this clone: The sequence runs out 3 residues before the end of the CDR3; the remainder is reconstructed from the germline J gene. The V gene is TRBV5-4, the J gene TRBJ2-7, with 7 positions matching TRBD2. The CDR3 is 13 residues long. Germline CDR1 SGHNT, CDR2 YYREEE (reference sequence). V dropped 3 bases and J dropped 5; count of bases not matched to a gene: 5. CDR3 protein: CASSYAGDDEQYF. CDR3 bases read: TGTGCCAGCAGCTATGCGGGAGACGACGAG.

For this clone: Read data end 3 residues before the CDR3 end; the end is taken from the germline J gene. This chain joins TRBV6-2 or TRBV6-3 and TRBJ1-2; no firm D call. Germline V lookup: CDR1 MNHEY, CDR2 SVGEGT. V was trimmed by 4 bases and J by 1 base, leaving 4 bases between them. The length of the CDR3 is 12 residues. The DNA read from the CDR3 is TGTGCCAGCAGTTTCCTTAACTATGGC. It encodes CASSFLNYG. The entire CDR3 protein reads CASSFLNYGYTF.

On this clone: The read is 3 residues too short to cover the CDR3 end, so that end is filled in from the germline J gene. The chain combines TRBV20-1 with TRBJ1-1; 11 positions match TRBD1. Germline values: CDR1 DFQATT, CDR2 SNEGSKA (reference sequence). The trim removed 8 bases at V and 5 bases at J, leaving 13 bases unmatched. CDR3 length equals 15 residues. CDR3 bases read: TGCAGTACGTGGGACAGGGGGGACCCGAGGACTGAA. Translated: CSTWDRGDPRTE. Given in full, the CDR3 is CSTWDRGDPRTEAFF.

Details on this clone: The read ends 3 residues before the CDR3 terminus; that terminus is restored from the germline J gene. This chain links TRBV28 with TRBJ1-6; TRBD1 matches at 7 bases. The ends lost 6 bases at V and 10 bases at J; junction bases unmatched: 15. Germline V gene lookup returns CDR1 MDHEN and CDR2 SYDVKM. The CDR3 has 16 amino acids. The CDR3 region is CASSPYSTGLRSPLHF. The CDR3 bases that were read are TGTGCCAGCAGCCCTTATTCGACAGGGCTGAGGTCACCC. Full variable domain (rest looked up from reference TRBV28 and TRBJ1-6): DVKVTQSSRYLVKRTGEKVFLECVQDMDHENMFWYRQDPGLGLRLIYFSYDVKMKEKGDIPEGYSVSREKKERFSLILESASTNQTSMYLCASSPYSTGLRSPLHFGNGTRLTVT.

With respect to this clone: From the germline J gene comes the end of the CDR3, since the read stops 3 residues before it. V gene TRBV5-1 combines with J gene TRBJ1-2, with D perhaps matching TRBD1 (6 bases). The germline V gene has CDR1 SGHRS and CDR2 YFSETQ. The CDR3 extends over 14 amino acids. The CDR3 DNA, read in part, is TGCGCCAGCAGCGTGGGCCTTGACGGGACAGGC. Its protein product is CASSVGLDGTG. The full-length CDR3 reads as CASSVGLDGTGYTF.

Comment on this clone: The read comes to an end 3 residues before the CDR3 does, leaving the germline J gene to fill in the end. J is TRBJ2-1 and V is TRBV7-3; D perhaps matches TRBD2 (6 bases). This CDR3 spans 14 amino acids. From germline, CDR1 is SGHTA and CDR2 FQGTGA. Trimming stripped 4 bases from V and 1 base from J, with 8 bases between. CDR3 DNA (partial): TGTGCCAGCAGCTCACTAGCTTCCTACAATGAG. It specifies CASSSLASYNE. From start to end, the CDR3 is CASSSLASYNEQFF.

With regard to this clone: The read gets to within 3 residues of the CDR3 end, and the germline J gene fills in the rest. The rearrangement links TRBV10-1 to TRBJ1-2; D is uncertain. Germline V lookup: CDR1 WNHNN, CDR2 SYGVQD (reference sequence). CDR3 size: 14 residues. V was pared by 0 bases and J by 3 bases, with 8 bases between. The CDR3 protein is CASSESKPDYGYTF. The DNA read from the CDR3 is TGCGCCAGCAGTGAGTCTAAGCCGGACTATGGC.

A remark on this clone: The read terminates 3 residues before the CDR3 end, so the remaining end is supplied by the germline J gene. V usage is TRBV20-1 and J usage is TRBJ2-1; no clear D. CDR1 is DFQATT and CDR2 is SNEGSKA in the germline V gene (reference sequence). The CDR3 is 13 residues long. Trimming removed 7 bases at V and 5 bases at J, with 15 bases between. CDR3 DNA (partial): TGCAGTGTCGCGACTGGAATTAACAATGAG. Translation gives CSVATGINNE. The entire CDR3 is CSVATGINNEQFF.

About this clone: The read terminates 3 residues before the CDR3 end, so the remaining end is supplied by the germline J gene. The chain has TRBV6-2 or TRBV6-3 and TRBJ1-1, with D perhaps TRBD1 (5 bases). This CDR3 comprises 15 residues. The ends were cut back, 0 bases at V and 1 base at J, with 9 bases in the middle. Germline CDR1 is MNHEY and CDR2 is SVGEGT. The CDR3: CASSYSSQGNTEAFF. The sequenced CDR3 bases are TGTGCCAGCAGTTACTCGTCCCAGGGGAACACTGAA.

As to this clone: The observed sequence ends 3 residues before the CDR3 terminus, with the missing tail filled in from the germline J gene. The rearrangement joins TRBV2 to TRBJ2-1; D gene uncertain. From germline, CDR1 is SNHLY and CDR2 FYNNEI. The CDR3 runs to 14 residues. V lost 5 bases and J 4 bases, leaving 12 bases between the germline ends. CDR3 DNA, as far as it was read: TGTGCCAGCAGTAAAAGGCAGGAGTACAATGAG. It is translated as CASSKRQEYNE. The complete CDR3 reads CASSKRQEYNEQFF.

As to this clone: With the read ending 3 residues before the CDR3 end, the germline J gene is used to fill in that end. The chain is built from TRBV7-2 and TRBJ2-1; TRBD2 aligns across 14 bases. Germline loops: CDR1 SGHTA, CDR2 FQGNSA. J lost 7 bases, V lost 5 bases, and 4 bases had no gene match. This CDR3 spans 15 amino acids. This CDR3 reads CASSRTSGRMNEQFF. Incomplete CDR3 DNA: TGTGCCAGCAGCCGGACTAGCGGGAGGATGAATGAG.

With regard to this clone: Read coverage stops 3 residues before the CDR3 terminus; the germline J gene supplies the remainder. V and J are TRBV30 and TRBJ1-5, with a weak D call TRBD1 (6 bases). In germline, CDR1 is GTSNPN, CDR2 SVGIG (reference sequence). Trimming stripped 3 bases from V and 4 bases from J, with 19 bases between. The CDR3 length is 16 residues. Here the CDR3 reads CAWSRHTGIRNQPQHF. CDR3 bases read: TGTGCCTGGAGCCGTCATACAGGGATCAGGAATCAGCCC.

Comments on this clone: The CDR3 extends 3 residues past the end of the read, so its final part is completed from the germline J gene. The rearrangement joins TRBV2 to TRBJ2-7; 10 bases fit TRBD2. The junction had 10 bases not matched to a gene; V was cut back by 6 bases and J by 2 bases. This CDR3 spans 16 amino acids. Germline-derived CDR1 and CDR2 are SNHLY and FYNNEI. CDR3 in amino acids: CASSRSGGRGPYEQYF. The sequenced CDR3 bases are TGTGCCAGCAGCCGTAGCGGGGGGAGGGGACCCTACGAG.

Points on this clone: The read gets to within 3 residues of the CDR3 end, and the germline J gene fills in the rest. The chain couples TRBV5-1 to TRBJ1-4; 10 bases are a match to TRBD1. V lost 4 bases, J lost 8 bases, and 8 bases stayed unmatched. Germline CDR1 reads SGHRS; CDR2 reads YFSETQ. This CDR3 has 15 residues. The part of the CDR3 DNA that was read is TGCGCCAGCAGCGTGACAGGGGGCGCGGGGGAAAAA. This gives the protein CASSVTGGAGEK. The CDR3 as a whole reads CASSVTGGAGEKLFF. The complete variable domain, with remaining parts taken from reference TRBV5-1 and TRBJ1-4, reads KAGVTQTPRYLIKTRGQQVTLSCSPISGHRSVSWYQQTPGQGLQFLFEYFSETQRNKGNFPGRFSGRQFSNSRSEMNVSTLELGDSALYLCASSVTGGAGEKLFFGSGTQLSVL.

For this clone: Coverage ceases 3 residues before the CDR3 finishes, and the germline J gene fills in the end. V is TRBV5-8 and J is TRBJ1-2; TRBD1 matches at 7 bases. V was clipped by 4 bases and J by 5 bases; unmatched bases: 11. Germline assignment: CDR1 SGHTS and CDR2 YDEGEE. CDR3 length equals 15 residues. The chain's CDR3 is CASSTNRGLTYGYTF. The CDR3 DNA, read in part, is TGTGCCAGCAGCACTAACAGGGGTCTGACGTATGGC.

Remarks on this clone: The CDR3 is cut off 3 residues early in the read; its end comes from the germline J gene. The chain links TRBV19 to TRBJ1-1, with D possibly TRBD1 on 6 matching bases. The CDR3 is made up of 12 amino acids. Deletions cut 4 bases from V and 6 bases from J, with 9 bases between. Germline V gene data show CDR1 as LNHDA and CDR2 as SQIVND (reference sequence). This CDR3 is CASSTQGPEAFF. CDR3 DNA, as far as it was read: TGTGCCAGTAGTACACAGGGACCTGAA.

Comments on this clone: Read data end 3 residues before the CDR3 end; the end is taken from the germline J gene. J is TRBJ2-7 and V is TRBV30, with 11 bases matching TRBD1. Per germline, CDR1 GTSNPN and CDR2 SVGIG (reference sequence). This CDR3 contains 15 residues. The J segment lost 4 bases and the V segment lost 0 bases, leaving 5 bases of the junction unmatched. The CDR3 DNA, read in part, is TGTGCCTGGAGTGTAGGGGACAGGGGGTTTTACGAG. The encoded protein is CAWSVGDRGFYE. The whole CDR3 region reads CAWSVGDRGFYEQYF.

A remark on this clone: With the read ending 3 residues before the CDR3 end, the germline J gene is used to fill in that end. The rearrangement joins TRBV18 to TRBJ1-2; 10 bases line up with TRBD1. The CDR3 has 15 amino acids. Germline CDR1 reads KGHSH; CDR2 reads LQKENI. Trimming took 6 bases from V and 5 from J; bases not matched to a gene: 9. Here the CDR3 reads CASSPGGQGKYGYTF. Partial CDR3 DNA: TGTGCCAGCTCCCCCGGGGGACAGGGGAAATATGGC.

Notes on this clone: The read ends 3 residues shy of where the CDR3 ends; the end is completed using the germline J gene. The rearrangement joins TRBV20-1 to TRBJ2-7, with 12 bases that match TRBD2. Per germline, CDR1 DFQATT and CDR2 SNEGSKA (reference sequence). The CDR3 covers 14 residues. V gave up 3 bases and J gave up 4 bases; unmatched junction bases: 4. CDR3 DNA (partial): TGCAGTGCTAGCGCGACTAGCGGGGGATACGAG. It translates to CSASATSGGYE. The CDR3 as a whole reads CSASATSGGYEQYF.

On this clone itself: Read data end 3 residues before the CDR3 end; the end is taken from the germline J gene. The chain carries TRBV7-2 and TRBJ2-7; the D gene is possibly TRBD2 (6 bases). The V end lost 2 bases, the J end lost 2 bases, and 13 bases lay between the germline ends. In germline, CDR1 is SGHTA, CDR2 FQGNSA. The CDR3 consists of 15 residues. This CDR3 is CASSLSRGNPYEQYF. Incomplete CDR3 DNA: TGTGCCAGCAGCTTAAGCCGCGGGAACCCCTACGAG.

Turning to this clone: The read is 3 residues too short to cover the CDR3 end, so that end is filled in from the germline J gene. The V and J genes are TRBV12-3 or TRBV12-4 and TRBJ2-3, with TRBD2 identical over 9 bases. The CDR3 sequence is 17 residues long. The V segment lost 10 bases and the J segment 6 bases; nucleotides outside the gene matches: 20. The CDR3 sequence is CANPLTGTSILGDTQYF. Incomplete CDR3 DNA: TGTGCCAACCCACTAACCGGGACTAGCATACTCGGGGATACG.

Remarks on this clone: The read finishes 3 residues shy of the CDR3 end, and the germline J gene is used to complete it. The chain joins TRBV20-1 to TRBJ1-1; 7 bases fit TRBD1. The ends lost 6 bases at V and 4 bases at J; junction bases unmatched: 5. CDR1 DFQATT and CDR2 SNEGSKA come from the germline V gene (reference sequence). The length of the CDR3 is 12 residues. The DNA read from the CDR3 is TGCAGTGCATTTTCAGGGGGCACTGAA. It codes for CSAFSGGTE. The entire CDR3 protein reads CSAFSGGTEAFF.